This T cell receptor (beta chain) was retrieved from a study of control samples from healthy donors and cancer patients. V lost 5 bases and J 6 bases, leaving 5 bases between the germline ends. Per germline, CDR1 SQVTM and CDR2 ANQGSEA. This CDR3 comprises 10 residues. The data were produced by immunoSEQ multiplex PCR, yet TCRdb's version contains in-frame clones alone and is incomplete. The sample yields some 97,000 clones, over 75% seen once. Sequencing used blood. This TCR derives from a woman aged 45-59 years in good health. The chain carries TRBV29-1 and TRBJ2-1; D gene unclear. The CDR3 region is CSVYSNEQFF. In DNA form, the CDR3 reads TGCAGCGTTTACAGCAATGAGCAGTTCTTC.